This is a list of T cell receptor beta chains from one sample in a study of T cell changes during pregnancy in multiple sclerosis. TCRdb's copy holds only in-frame clones and misses some; the assay was immunoSEQ multiplex PCR. Of approximately 45,000 clones in the sample, just under 95% were seen once. Sequences were derived from CD4+ T cells from peripheral blood mononuclear cells, sampled in the first trimester of pregnancy. The receptors derive from a female donor with multiple sclerosis, enrolled in a pregnancy study. The CDR3 runs from the conserved cysteine through the conserved F or W. Each record gives: clone size, CDR3 length, V gene, J gene, D gene, CDR3 DNA, CDR3 protein. The D gene is left open where the match is weak. Expanded clones get a size class; other rows say once, few or many, or leave the size out.

clone size: NA; CDR3 length: 12; V gene: TRBV11-2; J gene: TRBJ1-2; D gene: TRBD1; CDR3 DNA: TGTGCCAGCGACAGGGGATCTTCTGGCTACACCTTC; CDR3 protein: CASDRGSSGYTF
clone size: NA; CDR3 length: 15; V gene: TRBV6-4; J gene: TRBJ2-1; D gene: NA; CDR3 DNA: TGTGCCAGCAGTCTGGAGCCCCTGGGCTACAATGAGCAGTTCTTC; CDR3 protein: CASSLEPLGYNEQFF
clone size: NA; CDR3 length: 16; V gene: TRBV28; J gene: TRBJ2-7; D gene: TRBD2; CDR3 DNA: TGTGCCAGCAGGCCCGCGGGGACTAGCGTCCCCTACGAGCAGTACTTC; CDR3 protein: CASRPAGTSVPYEQYF
clone size: once; CDR3 length: 15; V gene: TRBV2; J gene: TRBJ2-2; D gene: TRBD1; CDR3 DNA: TGTGCCAGCAGAGTACAGGGGGCGGGTGCCGGGGAGCTGTTTTTT; CDR3 protein: CASRVQGAGAGELFF
clone size: NA; CDR3 length: 15; V gene: TRBV30; J gene: TRBJ2-7; D gene: TRBD2; CDR3 DNA: TGTGCCTGGAGTGCCGGCCTCCCGGCGGGAGGCGAGCAGTACTTC; CDR3 protein: CAWSAGLPAGGEQYF
clone size: NA; CDR3 length: 15; V gene: TRBV28; J gene: TRBJ1-2; D gene: NA; CDR3 DNA: TGTGCCAGCAGTTTCCCGAATAGGGGTACCTATGGCTACACCTTC; CDR3 protein: CASSFPNRGTYGYTF
clone size: NA; CDR3 length: 15; V gene: TRBV5-1; J gene: TRBJ2-5; D gene: NA; CDR3 DNA: TGCGCCAGCAGCTTGGGGGCCACCCCGATTAGGACCCAGTACTTC; CDR3 protein: CASSLGATPIRTQYF
clone size: NA; CDR3 length: 17; V gene: TRBV4-3; J gene: TRBJ2-3; D gene: TRBD2; CDR3 DNA: TGCGCCAGCAGCCAGGGAACTAGCGGGGTTAGCACAGATACGCAGTATTTT; CDR3 protein: CASSQGTSGVSTDTQYF
clone size: NA; CDR3 length: 17; V gene: TRBV5-1; J gene: TRBJ1-2; D gene: NA; CDR3 DNA: TGCGCCAGCAGCTCCAGCCACCGCGACAGTGGGTTATATGGCTACACCTTC; CDR3 protein: CASSSSHRDSGLYGYTF
clone size: NA; CDR3 length: 16; V gene: TRBV28; J gene: TRBJ2-3; D gene: TRBD2; CDR3 DNA: TGTGCCAGCAGTGAATCAAGCGGGAGCCAGTTGGATACGCAGTATTTT; CDR3 protein: CASSESSGSQLDTQYF
clone size: NA; CDR3 length: 15; V gene: TRBV10-3; J gene: TRBJ2-3; D gene: TRBD2; CDR3 DNA: TGTGCCATCAGTGGCGGGAGGGCCCACACAGATACGCAGTATTTT; CDR3 protein: CAISGGRAHTDTQYF
clone size: NA; CDR3 length: 18; V gene: TRBV7-2; J gene: TRBJ2-3; D gene: NA; CDR3 DNA: TGTGCCAGCAGCTTAGGCCGGAGATCCGCCCTAAGCACAGATACGCAGTATTTT; CDR3 protein: CASSLGRRSALSTDTQYF
clone size: NA; CDR3 length: 15; V gene: TRBV28; J gene: TRBJ2-3; D gene: NA; CDR3 DNA: TGTGCCAGCAGTTTGGGCAGTTCTAGCACAGATACGCAGTATTTT; CDR3 protein: CASSLGSSSTDTQYF
clone size: once; CDR3 length: 16; V gene: TRBV28; J gene: TRBJ1-2; D gene: TRBD1; CDR3 DNA: TGTGCCAGCAGTTTGCTAAAAGGACAGGGGGCGGGTGGCTACACCTTC; CDR3 protein: CASSLLKGQGAGGYTF
clone size: NA; CDR3 length: 16; V gene: TRBV28; J gene: TRBJ2-1; D gene: TRBD2; CDR3 DNA: TGTGCCAGCAGCCCACCACAGCGGGCGGGGGGCAATGAGCAGTTCTTC; CDR3 protein: CASSPPQRAGGNEQFF
clone size: NA; CDR3 length: 13; V gene: TRBV6-6; J gene: TRBJ1-2; D gene: NA; CDR3 DNA: TGTGCCAGCACCTCAGGGTTGCCTCTTGGCTACACCTTC; CDR3 protein: CASTSGLPLGYTF
clone size: NA; CDR3 length: 15; V gene: TRBV7-8; J gene: TRBJ1-1; D gene: NA; CDR3 DNA: TGTGCCAGCAGCTTAGTCGACAGCCAGAACACTGAAGCTTTCTTT; CDR3 protein: CASSLVDSQNTEAFF
clone size: NA; CDR3 length: 13; V gene: TRBV13; J gene: TRBJ1-1; D gene: NA; CDR3 DNA: TGTGCCAGCAGCTTAGGCCGAGGACAGGAAGCTTTCTTT; CDR3 protein: CASSLGRGQEAFF
clone size: NA; CDR3 length: 15; V gene: TRBV6-6; J gene: TRBJ2-1; D gene: TRBD2; CDR3 DNA: TGTGCCAGCAGTTACAGGACTAGCGGGAACAATGAGCAGTTCTTC; CDR3 protein: CASSYRTSGNNEQFF
clone size: once; CDR3 length: 15; V gene: TRBV19; J gene: TRBJ1-2; D gene: TRBD1; CDR3 DNA: TGTGCCAGTAACCCAACAGGGGTTGGGTACTATGGCTACACCTTC; CDR3 protein: CASNPTGVGYYGYTF
clone size: NA; CDR3 length: 15; V gene: TRBV6-1; J gene: TRBJ2-7; D gene: NA; CDR3 DNA: TGTGCCAGCAGCGGTCCGGGGGGAGGGGGCTACGAGCAGTACTTC; CDR3 protein: CASSGPGGGGYEQYF
clone size: NA; CDR3 length: 15; V gene: TRBV19; J gene: TRBJ2-1; D gene: TRBD1; CDR3 DNA: TGTGCCAGTAACACAGGGGGCCTGTCCTACAATGAGCAGTTCTTC; CDR3 protein: CASNTGGLSYNEQFF
clone size: NA; CDR3 length: 21; V gene: TRBV9; J gene: TRBJ2-5; D gene: TRBD2; CDR3 DNA: TGTGCCAGCAGCGTAGCTACCTCGACTAGCGGGGGGGGAAGGTACCAAGAGACCCAGTACTTC; CDR3 protein: CASSVATSTSGGGRYQETQYF
clone size: NA; CDR3 length: 16; V gene: TRBV28; J gene: TRBJ1-1; D gene: TRBD1; CDR3 DNA: TGTGCCAGCAGTCCTTTAATCGGACAGGGGGACACTGAAGCTTTCTTT; CDR3 protein: CASSPLIGQGDTEAFF